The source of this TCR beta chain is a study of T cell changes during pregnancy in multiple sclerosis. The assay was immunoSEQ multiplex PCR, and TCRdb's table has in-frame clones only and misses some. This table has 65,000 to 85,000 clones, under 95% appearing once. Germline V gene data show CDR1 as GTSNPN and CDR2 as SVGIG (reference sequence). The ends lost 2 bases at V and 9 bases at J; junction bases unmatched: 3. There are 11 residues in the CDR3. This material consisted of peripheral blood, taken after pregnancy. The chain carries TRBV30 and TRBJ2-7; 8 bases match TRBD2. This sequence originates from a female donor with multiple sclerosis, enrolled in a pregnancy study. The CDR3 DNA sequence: TGTGCCTGGAGTAGCGGGAGCGGGCAGTACTTC. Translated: CAWSSGSGQYF.